Each of the 15 T cell receptor beta chains below was sequenced from the same sample in a study of blood T cell repertoires in COVID-19. Sequenced by immunoSEQ multiplex PCR; TCRdb stores in-frame clones only, minus some. The table shows fewer than 350,000 clones, with around 84% occurring only once. The material sequenced was PBMCs or T cells enriched from blood (not recorded which). The receptors stem from a woman in her forties or fifties who had recovered from COVID-19.

The J gene is TRBJ1-4, the V gene TRBV15; D possibly corresponds to TRBD1 (6 bases). Trimming shortened V by 5 bases and J by 8 bases, and 18 bases separated the two germline ends. The length of the CDR3 is 15 residues. The germline gives CDR1 LNHNV, CDR2 YYDKDF (reference sequence). The DNA for the CDR3 is TGTGCCACCAGCTCACAGGGCCCCTCTAGCGAAAAACTGTTTTTT. Its protein is CATSSQGPSSEKLFF.

This rearrangement joins TRBV9 to TRBJ1-1; D ambiguous. CDR3 length: 13 amino acids. The V end lost 1 base, the J end lost 11 bases, and 15 bases lay between the germline ends. The germline gives CDR1 SGDLS, CDR2 YYNGEE. The CDR3 protein is CASSVREGTMAFF. The CDR3 DNA reads as TGTGCCAGCAGCGTAAGGGAGGGAACAATGGCTTTCTTT.

This chain links TRBV5-4 with TRBJ1-2, with unresolved D. The CDR3 sequence is 14 residues long. Trimming cost V 1 base and J 2 bases, with 9 bases left between them. Germline assignment: CDR1 SGHNT and CDR2 YYREEE (reference sequence). The CDR3 nucleotides are TGTGCCAGCAGCTTGCCCCGTATCAACTATGGCTACACCTTC. This encodes CASSLPRINYGYTF. The variable domain in full, completed from reference TRBV5-4 and TRBJ1-2, reads ETGVTQSPTHLIKTRGQQVTLRCSSQSGHNTVSWYQQALGQGPQFIFQYYREEENGRGNFPPRFSGLQFPNYSSELNVNALELDDSALYLCASSLPRINYGYTFGSGTRLTVV.

The chain uses TRBV2 and TRBJ1-4, with D unresolved. Trimming shortened V by 6 bases and J by 1 base, and 9 bases separated the two germline ends. Germline lookup yields CDR1 SNHLY and CDR2 FYNNEI. The CDR3 totals 14 residues. The chain's CDR3 is CASRRLRTNEKLFF. The CDR3, as DNA: TGTGCCAGCAGGAGATTGAGAACTAATGAAAAACTGTTTTTT. Variable domain in full (rest from reference TRBV2 and TRBJ1-4): EPEVTQTPSHQVTQMGQEVILRCVPISNHLYFYWYRQILGQKVEFLVSFYNNEISEKSEIFDDQFSVERPDGSNFTLKIRSTKLEDSAMYFCASRRLRTNEKLFFGSGTQLSVL.

The chain recombines TRBV7-2 with TRBJ2-1, with D possibly being TRBD2 (5 bases). CDR1 SGHTA and CDR2 FQGNSA come from the germline V gene. The V end lost 2 bases, the J end lost 14 bases, and 16 bases lay between the germline ends. The CDR3 has 13 amino acids. Here the CDR3 DNA reads TGTGCCAGCAGCTTACAGTGGGTCGGGGAAGAGTTCTTC. This gives the protein CASSLQWVGEEFF.

The chain links TRBV6-1 to TRBJ1-4; a possible D gene is TRBD1 (6 bases). Germline CDR1 MNHNS, CDR2 SASEGT. Trimming left V 2 bases short and J 5 bases short, with 9 bases between. The CDR3 covers 14 residues. The CDR3 nucleotides are TGTGCCAGCAGTGAAAGGGACACCAATGAAAAACTGTTTTTT. This translates into CASSERDTNEKLFF.

This clone was seen only a few times. This CDR3 is CASSYGGASDTQYF. CDR3 coding DNA: TGTGCCAGCAGTTACGGGGGGGCCTCAGATACGCAGTATTTT. The chain uses TRBV6-2 or TRBV6-3 and TRBJ2-3; weak D call: TRBD2 (7 bases). CDR1 and CDR2 from the germline V gene are MNHEY and SVGEGT. V dropped 2 bases and J dropped 4 bases, with 10 bases sitting between them. This CDR3 spans 14 amino acids.

The chain recombines TRBV7-2 with TRBJ2-1; 8 bases are a match to TRBD1. J lost 4 bases, V lost 5 bases, and 7 bases had no gene match. CDR3 length: 15 amino acids. CDR1 is SGHTA, CDR2 FQGNSA, per germline. In nucleotides, the CDR3 is TGTGCCAGCAGCCCCGGGACAGGTGATTACAATGAGCAGTTCTTC. Its protein product is CASSPGTGDYNEQFF.

There are a few counts of this clone. CDR3 nucleotide sequence: TGTGCAAGTCGCTCAGAAACCACAGGGACCAACGAGCAGTACTTC. This gives the protein CASRSETTGTNEQYF. This chain connects TRBV12-2 to TRBJ2-7; TRBD1 is the table's D call and was not checked against the DNA. TRBV12-2 corresponds to a pseudogene. The CDR3 covers 15 residues.

This clone was seen a handful of times. The CDR3 sequence is CASSYQGNTEAFF. The DNA of the CDR3 is TGTGCCAGCAGCTATCAGGGTAACACTGAAGCTTTCTTT. The rearrangement joins TRBV7-9 to TRBJ1-1; a weak D match, TRBD1 (5 bases). This CDR3 comprises 13 residues. Germline loops: CDR1 SEHNR, CDR2 FQNEAQ (reference sequence). The germline V and J ends were trimmed by 4 bases and 2 bases, with 8 bases remaining between them.

This chain joins TRBV9 and TRBJ2-3; 12 bases agree with TRBD2. Germline lookup yields CDR1 SGDLS and CDR2 YYNGEE. The V segment lost 0 bases and the J segment 5 bases; nucleotides outside the gene matches: 7. The CDR3 loop spans 17 amino acids. For the CDR3, the DNA is TGTGCCAGCAGCGTAGCAGCTAGCGGGGGGGCCATAGATACGCAGTATTTT. Translating it yields CASSVAASGGAIDTQYF.

This clone appeared a single time. The rearrangement links TRBV19 to TRBJ1-6; maybe TRBD1 (5 bases). CDR3 length: 13 amino acids. Germline loops: CDR1 LNHDA, CDR2 SQIVND (reference sequence). The V end was cut by 6 bases, the J end by 10 bases, with 13 bases between. The CDR3 coding sequence is TGTGCCAGTAGCGCAGGGTTAAGGTCACCCCTCCACTTT. It encodes CASSAGLRSPLHF.

This chain joins TRBV28 and TRBJ2-7, with TRBD1 matching over 10 bases. Losses at the gene ends were 6 bases for V and 0 bases for J; bases not matched to a gene: 5. The length of the CDR3 is 15 residues. Germline lookup yields CDR1 MDHEN and CDR2 SYDVKM. DNA for the CDR3: TGTGCCAGCAGGGGGACAGGGGCGAACTCCTACGAGCAGTACTTC. Residues: CASRGTGANSYEQYF.

The rearrangement uses TRBV19 and TRBJ2-2; 12 bases fit TRBD2. J lost 2 bases, V lost 2 bases, and 18 bases had no gene match. Germline loops: CDR1 LNHDA, CDR2 SQIVND (reference sequence). The CDR3 is made up of 22 amino acids. The CDR3 DNA reads TGTGCCAGTAGTATAATTGTTTGGGCTAGCGGGAGGGAGCACGATAACACCGGGGAGCTGTTTTTT. Amino acids: CASSIIVWASGREHDNTGELFF.

This clone occurred once. The chain couples TRBV19 to TRBJ2-1; 7 bases are a match to TRBD1. Germline CDR1 and CDR2: LNHDA and SQIVND (reference sequence). The CDR3 has 13 amino acids. The ends lost 6 bases at V and 8 bases at J; junction bases unmatched: 7. As DNA, the CDR3 is TGTGCCAGTAGGCACAGGGGTCTGGATGAGCAGTTCTTC. Amino acids: CASRHRGLDEQFF.